The 14 T cell receptor beta chains in this list originate from one sample, sequenced in a study of spatial heterogeneity in lung cancer. Via MiXCR, TCRdb re-called the 5' RACE reads, giving one row per CDR3 protein. Of 7,200 or so distinct CDR3 sequences in the sample, about 3.9% were seen once. The time point is: sample taken at primary tumor resection. Whole RNA was taken from tumor, nontumor lung or frozen PBMC; it was then sequenced unsorted. The sample here was normal lung tissue next to the tumor, taken at surgery. Receptors originate from a female donor with early-stage non-small cell lung cancer.

Relative to its sample, this clonotype is medium-sized (0.01 to 0.1%). The V call is TRBV20-1, the J call TRBJ1-1; 11 positions agree with TRBD1. The CDR3 loop spans 14 amino acids. After removal of 2 bases from V and 10 bases from J, the junction contained 9 bases not matched to a gene. The germline V gene has CDR1 DFQATT and CDR2 SNEGSKA (reference sequence). This chain's CDR3 is CSARSGQGARGAFF. The CDR3 bases are TGCAGTGCTAGAAGTGGACAGGGGGCGCGAGGAGCTTTCTTT.

This clonotype has a count of ten or more. The V and J genes are TRBV11-2 and TRBJ1-3; a weak D match, TRBD1 (6 bases). The CDR3 length is 16 residues. V lost 5 bases, J lost 0 bases, and 14 bases lay in between. From germline, CDR1 is SGHAT and CDR2 FQNNGV. The CDR3 loop reads CASSHQGHTSGNTIYF. CDR3 DNA: TGTGCCAGCAGCCATCAGGGACACACCTCTGGAAACACCATATATTTT.

This clonotype counts as medium-sized (0.01 to 0.1%). The V and J genes are TRBV12-3 or TRBV12-4 and TRBJ1-5; D may be TRBD1 (5 bases). This CDR3 has 15 amino acids. Between the trimmed V and J ends, which lost 2 bases and 0 bases, there was a span of 8 bases. CDR3 nucleotide sequence: TGTGCCAGCAGTTTACGACAGAATAGCAATCAGCCCCAGCATTTT. Its protein product is CASSLRQNSNQPQHF.

This clonotype was recorded many times. The chain carries TRBV7-2 and TRBJ2-3; D possibly corresponds to TRBD2 (5 bases). CDR3 length: 13 amino acids. Between the trimmed V and J ends, which lost 4 bases and 5 bases, there was a span of 10 bases. Germline lookup yields CDR1 SGHTA and CDR2 FQGNSA. The CDR3 nucleotides read TGTGCCAGCAGCTCGGACCGGGGAGATACGCAGTATTTT. Protein product: CASSSDRGDTQYF.

This clonotype occurred many times. The rearrangement uses TRBV20-1 and TRBJ1-5; D gene ambiguous. The V gene lost 4 bases and the J gene lost 4 bases, with 14 bases spanning the gap. CDR3 length: 14 residues. The germline V gene encodes CDR1 DFQATT and CDR2 SNEGSKA (reference sequence). This CDR3 is CSAMTEQFNQPQHF. CDR3 in DNA: TGCAGTGCTATGACGGAACAGTTTAATCAGCCCCAGCATTTT.

This clonotype was detected ten times or more. The J gene is TRBJ2-2, the V gene TRBV27, with D perhaps matching TRBD1 (5 bases). This CDR3 comprises 15 residues. Germline lookup yields CDR1 MNHEY and CDR2 SMNVEV (reference sequence). Trimming cost V 0 bases and J 6 bases, with 11 bases left between them. CDR3 amino acids: CASSLSWAGSGELFF. CDR3 bases: TGTGCCAGCAGTTTATCGTGGGCAGGGTCCGGGGAGCTGTTTTTT.

This clonotype is classed as medium-sized. The chain couples TRBV5-8 to TRBJ1-2; 8 bases line up with TRBD1. CDR3 length: 16 residues. Germline CDR1 and CDR2: SGHTS and YDEGEE. V gave up 4 bases and J gave up 4 bases; unmatched junction bases: 12. The CDR3 is CASSEDRVEEGYGYTF. CDR3 coding DNA: TGTGCCAGCAGCGAGGACAGGGTAGAGGAAGGCTATGGCTACACCTTC.

This clonotype has a count of ten or more. The rearrangement links TRBV27 to TRBJ1-2; 9 positions match TRBD1. Germline V gives CDR1 MNHEY, CDR2 SMNVEV (reference sequence). J gave up 2 bases and V 2 bases, and 3 bases lay outside the gene matches. The CDR3 has 15 amino acids. In nucleotides, the CDR3 is TGTGCCAGCAGTTTAACGGGACAGGGAAACTATGGCTACACCTTC. It codes for CASSLTGQGNYGYTF.

Ten or more counts support this clonotype. The J gene is TRBJ1-6, the V gene TRBV4-2; 9 positions agree with TRBD1. V trimming: 3 bases; J trimming: 11 bases; junction bases outside the gene matches: 8. The CDR3 has 15 amino acids. CDR1 and CDR2 (germline): LGHNA, YNFKEQ. CDR3 sequence: CASSQAGQGGAPLHF. CDR3 in DNA: TGTGCCAGCAGCCAGGCGGGACAGGGTGGCGCACCCCTCCACTTT.

This clonotype is labeled as medium-sized. J is TRBJ2-2 and V is TRBV3-1; D may be TRBD2 (7 bases). Germline V lookup: CDR1 LGHDT, CDR2 YNNKEL (reference sequence). The CDR3 runs to 14 residues. V dropped 8 bases and J dropped 4 bases, with 14 bases sitting between them. The DNA of the CDR3 is TGTGCCAGCCGTGCGGGGGCAGGCACCGGGGAGCTGTTTTTT. This translates into CASRAGAGTGELFF.

This clonotype was counted many times. The chain has TRBV29-1 and TRBJ2-7; D may be TRBD2 (6 bases). The CDR3 covers 12 residues. Trimming stripped 2 bases from V and 3 bases from J, with 8 bases between. CDR1 and CDR2 (germline): SQVTM, ANQGSEA. The CDR3 sequence is CSVEWEDYEQYF. The CDR3 DNA sequence: TGCAGCGTTGAATGGGAGGACTACGAGCAGTACTTC.

This clonotype was detected many times. The chain combines TRBV29-1 with TRBJ2-1, with 8 bases aligning to TRBD2. CDR3 size: 14 residues. Germline V gene data show CDR1 as SQVTM and CDR2 as ANQGSEA. With V trimmed by 1 base and J by 7 bases, 6 bases remained unmatched. The CDR3 loop reads CSVEGTGGANEQFF. CDR3 in DNA: TGCAGCGTTGAAGGGACCGGGGGGGCTAATGAGCAGTTCTTC.

This clonotype was found many times. This sequence joins TRBV10-3 and TRBJ2-5, with 9 bases matching TRBD2. V shed 11 bases and J 3 bases; nucleotides not matched to a gene: 10. The CDR3 is made up of 14 amino acids. From germline, CDR1 is ENHRY and CDR2 SYGVKD. The CDR3 protein is CASRRGGGEETQYF. The CDR3 region has the DNA TGTGCCTCCCGGCGGGGGGGCGGGGAAGAGACCCAGTACTTC.

This clonotype is classed as medium-sized. The chain has TRBV28 and TRBJ2-3; the D is unclear. The V gene lost 3 bases and the J gene lost 0 bases, with 10 bases spanning the gap. The V gene's germline CDR1 is MDHEN and CDR2 SYDVKM. There are 15 residues in the CDR3. This CDR3 reads CASSFSEGSTDTQYF. CDR3 DNA sequence: TGTGCCAGCAGTTTCTCTGAAGGGAGCACAGATACGCAGTATTTT.